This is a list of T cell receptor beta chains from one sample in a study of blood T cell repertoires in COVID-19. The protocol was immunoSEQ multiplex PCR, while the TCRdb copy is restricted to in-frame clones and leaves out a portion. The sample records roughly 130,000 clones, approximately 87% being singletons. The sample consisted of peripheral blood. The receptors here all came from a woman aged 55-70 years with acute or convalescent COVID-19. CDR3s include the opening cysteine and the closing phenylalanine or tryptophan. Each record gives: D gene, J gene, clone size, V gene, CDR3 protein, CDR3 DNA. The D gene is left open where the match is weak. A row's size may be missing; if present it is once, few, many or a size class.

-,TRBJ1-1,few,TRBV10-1,CASSDTGTNTEAFF,TGCGCCAGCAGTGACACAGGGACAAACACTGAAGCTTTCTTT
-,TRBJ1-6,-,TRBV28,CASSIGTVGITLHF,TGTGCCAGCAGTATCGGGACTGTCGGTATCACCCTCCACTTT
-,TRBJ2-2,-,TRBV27,CASTKKNTGELFF,TGTGCCAGCACCAAAAAGAACACCGGGGAGCTGTTTTTT
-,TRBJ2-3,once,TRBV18,CASSEAGLTDTQYF,TGTGCCAGCTCAGAAGCGGGCCTCACAGATACGCAGTATTTT
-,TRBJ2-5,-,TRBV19,CASSIGQDLETQYF,TGTGCCAGTAGTATAGGACAGGACCTTGAGACCCAGTACTTC
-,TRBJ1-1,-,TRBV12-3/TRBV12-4,CASRLAENTEAFF,TGTGCCAGCAGGTTGGCAGAAAACACTGAAGCTTTCTTT
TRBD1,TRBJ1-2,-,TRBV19,CASSGRQGSYTF,TGTGCCAGTAGCGGTCGACAGGGCAGCTACACCTTC
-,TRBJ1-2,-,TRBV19,CASSMLGASNYGYTF,TGTGCCAGTAGTATGTTAGGGGCCTCTAACTATGGCTACACCTTC
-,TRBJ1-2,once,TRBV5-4,CASNMPGQNYGYTF,TGTGCCAGCAACATGCCTGGACAGAACTATGGCTACACCTTC
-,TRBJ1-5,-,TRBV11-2,CASSLGGHSNQPQHF,TGTGCCAGCAGCTTAGGAGGACATAGCAATCAGCCCCAGCATTTT
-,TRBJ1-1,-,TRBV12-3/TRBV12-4,CASSRTGNTEAFF,TGTGCCAGCAGCCGAACAGGAAACACTGAAGCTTTCTTT
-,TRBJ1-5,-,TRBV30,CAWSKEGNQPQHF,TGTGCCTGGAGTAAGGAGGGAAATCAGCCCCAGCATTTT
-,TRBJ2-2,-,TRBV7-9,CASSLAGPDTGELFF,TGTGCCAGCAGCTTGGCGGGACCCGACACCGGGGAGCTGTTTTTT
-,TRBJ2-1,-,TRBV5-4,CASSSGLYSYNEQFF,TGTGCCAGCAGCTCTGGCTTATACTCCTACAATGAGCAGTTCTTC
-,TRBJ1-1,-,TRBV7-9,CASSFRVDSEAFF,TGTGCCAGCAGCTTTCGGGTGGACTCCGAAGCTTTCTTT
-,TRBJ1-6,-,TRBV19,CASSMVGEMNSPLHF,TGTGCCAGTAGTATGGTCGGGGAAATGAATTCACCCCTCCACTTT
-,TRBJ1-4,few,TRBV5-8,CASSPGNTDNEKLFF,TGTGCCAGCAGCCCCGGGAACACTGATAATGAAAAACTGTTTTTT
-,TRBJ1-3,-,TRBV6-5,CASSTASGNTIYF,TGTGCCAGCTCGACAGCCTCTGGAAACACCATATATTTT
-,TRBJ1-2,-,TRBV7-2,CASSSGPQGGYTF,TGTGCCAGCAGCTCCGGGCCTCAGGGAGGCTACACCTTC
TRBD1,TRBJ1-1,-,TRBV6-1,CASSEGSGGTEAFF,TGTGCCAGCAGTGAAGGGTCAGGGGGCACTGAAGCTTTCTTT
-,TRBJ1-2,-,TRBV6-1,CASSERGDNYGYTF,TGTGCCAGCAGTGAAAGGGGCGATAACTATGGCTACACCTTC
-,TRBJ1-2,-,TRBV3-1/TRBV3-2,CASSQGIQFLYGYTF,TGTGCCAGCAGCCAAGGTATCCAGTTTCTCTATGGCTACACCTTC
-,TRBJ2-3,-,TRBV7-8,CASSSGGGAGTDTQYF,TGTGCCAGCAGCTCGGGCGGGGGCGCGGGGACAGATACGCAGTATTTT
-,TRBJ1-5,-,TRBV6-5,CASSPQGSNQPQHF,TGTGCCAGCAGTCCTCAGGGTAGCAATCAGCCCCAGCATTTT
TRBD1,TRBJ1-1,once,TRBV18,CASSSGGLTEAFF,TGTGCCAGCTCATCAGGGGGACTCACTGAAGCTTTCTTT
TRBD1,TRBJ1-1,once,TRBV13,CASSLITTGVAFF,TGTGCCAGCAGCTTAATCACGACAGGGGTGGCTTTCTTT
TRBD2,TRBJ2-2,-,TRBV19,CASRLANTGELFF,TGTGCCAGCAGACTAGCTAACACCGGGGAGCTGTTTTTT
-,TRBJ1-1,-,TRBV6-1,CASSPTGGNTEAFF,TGTGCCAGCAGTCCCACCGGGGGGAACACTGAAGCTTTCTTT
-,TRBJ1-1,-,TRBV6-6,CASSYRDRKAEAFF,TGTGCCAGCAGTTACCGTGACAGAAAAGCTGAAGCTTTCTTT
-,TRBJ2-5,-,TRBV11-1,CASSFSVRGETQYF,TGTGCCAGCAGCTTTAGTGTTCGGGGGGAGACCCAGTACTTC
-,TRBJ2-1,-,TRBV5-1,CASSLELARERGEQFF,TGCGCCAGCAGCTTGGAATTAGCGAGAGAGCGAGGTGAGCAGTTCTTC
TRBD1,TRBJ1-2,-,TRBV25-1,CASRDDRAYGYTF,TGTGCCAGCAGGGATGACAGGGCCTATGGCTACACCTTC